The 17 T cell receptor beta chains below all came from one sample that was sequenced in a study of regulatory T cells in long-lasting Graves disease. Sequencing libraries for TCR beta were prepared with iRepertoire HTBI primers and Arm-PCR of CDR3 regions. TCRdb fed the multiplex PCR reads into MiXCR, producing one record per CDR3 protein. The sample shows roughly 450,000 distinct CDR3 sequences, around a quarter of them seen only once. As for time point: persistent/refractory GD, antithyroid drugs over 5 years with positive TRAb. Making the TCR library involved RNA that had been extracted from PBMCs. The material sequenced was peripheral blood mononuclear cells (PBMCs), taken when the disease was refractory, from a patient treated with antithyroid drugs. The receptors come from a female donor with Graves disease.

The rearrangement links TRBV5-1 to TRBJ1-1; D perhaps matches TRBD1 (6 bases). The V gene's germline CDR1 is SGHRS and CDR2 YFSETQ. The CDR3 has 15 amino acids. The V end lost 6 bases, the J end lost 2 bases, and 17 bases lay between the germline ends. CDR3 loop: CASTQYRAQNTEAFF. CDR3 bases: TGCGCCAGCACACAGTACAGGGCCCAAAACACTGAAGCTTTCTTT. Based on the CDR3 plus reference TRBV5-1 and TRBJ1-1, the full variable domain is KAGVTQTPRYLIKTRGQQVTLSCSPISGHRSVSWYQQTPGQGLQFLFEYFSETQRNKGNFPGRFSGRQFSNSRSEMNVSTLELGDSALYLCASTQYRAQNTEAFFGQGTRLTVV.

This clonotype was detected ten times or more. The chain is built from TRBV3-1 and TRBJ1-1; 9 bases are a match to TRBD1. The CDR3 spans 16 residues. V lost 3 bases and J lost 5; bases outside the gene matches: 10. Germline V gene data show CDR1 as LGHDT and CDR2 as YNNKEL (reference sequence). The CDR3 region has the DNA TGTGCCAGCAGCCAGTCGGGACAGGGTGGTCAAACTGAAGCTTTCTTT. Translating it yields CASSQSGQGGQTEAFF.

This clonotype was seen at least ten times. V gene TRBV6-1 combines with J gene TRBJ2-6; maybe TRBD2 (6 bases). CDR1 is MNHNS, CDR2 SASEGT, per germline. The CDR3 spans 15 residues. V was shortened by 2 bases and J by 2 bases, with 7 bases between the two germline ends. In DNA form, the CDR3 reads TGTGCCAGCAGTGAACCGGGGGCTGGGGCCAACGTCCTGACTTTC. Amino acids: CASSEPGAGANVLTF.

For this clonotype: This may arise from a read error, as a much more abundant clone is one base away. The chain recombines TRBV28 with TRBJ2-2; tentatively, D is TRBD1 or TRBD2 (5 bases each). The CDR3 extends over 16 amino acids. CDR1 MDHEN and CDR2 SYDVKM come from the germline V gene. Trimming removed 3 bases at V and 3 bases at J, with 14 bases between. The CDR3 loop is CASSFLGTADTGELFF. DNA for the CDR3: TGTGCCAGCAGTTTCCTAGGGACGGCGGACACCGGGGAGCTGTTTTTT.

There are a few counts of this clonotype. This chain connects TRBV6-5 to TRBJ2-7; TRBD2 matches 8 bases. V gave up 2 bases and J gave up 6 bases; unmatched junction bases: 9. The CDR3 runs 15 residues. CDR1 MNHEY and CDR2 SVGAGI come from the germline V gene. The CDR3 loop reads CASSYSGSRSGEQYF. In DNA form, the CDR3 reads TGTGCCAGCAGTTACAGCGGGAGCCGGTCGGGCGAGCAGTACTTC.

This clonotype was found many times. The rearrangement joins TRBV2 to TRBJ2-5; D is ambiguous. Germline V CDR1 and CDR2: SNHLY, FYNNEI. Trimming took off 7 bases at V and 4 bases at J, with 13 bases between the two ends. The CDR3 contains 13 residues. CDR3 coding DNA: TGTGCCAGCAATATAGGGCTGGGAGAGACCCAGTACTTC. Residues: CASNIGLGETQYF.

This clonotype came up a few times. The chain joins TRBV29-1 to TRBJ2-7; unclear D gene. V was shortened by 2 bases and J by 3 bases, with 8 bases between the two germline ends. The germline gives CDR1 SQVTM, CDR2 ANQGSEA. The length of the CDR3 is 12 residues. CDR3 DNA sequence: TGCAGCGTTGAACGAGGCAACTACGAGCAGTACTTC. Translation gives CSVERGNYEQYF.

V usage is TRBV7-2 and J usage is TRBJ2-3, with 9 nucleotides matching TRBD2. The CDR3 runs to 16 residues. Germline-derived CDR1 and CDR2 are SGHTA and FQGNSA. V dropped 5 bases and J dropped 4; count of bases not matched to a gene: 10. CDR3 residues: CASSPASGTWADTQYF. The DNA for the CDR3 is TGTGCCAGCAGCCCGGCTAGCGGGACGTGGGCAGATACGCAGTATTTT.

This chain uses TRBV19 with TRBJ2-7; 14 nucleotides agree with TRBD2. V shed 7 bases, J shed 5 bases, and the junction held 7 bases outside the gene matches. The CDR3 runs to 15 residues. From germline, CDR1 is LNHDA and CDR2 SQIVND (reference sequence). DNA of the CDR3: TGTGCCAGTAAAACCGGGACTAGCGGGAGCGACGAGCAGTACTTC. Translating gives CASKTGTSGSDEQYF.

A few counts support this clonotype. J is TRBJ1-5 and V is TRBV27; possible D gene TRBD1, 6 bases. V lost 3 bases and J lost 4, with 13 bases in between. CDR1 and CDR2 (germline): MNHEY, SMNVEV (reference sequence). This CDR3 has 15 amino acids. This CDR3 reads CASSFQGQTNQPQHF. As DNA, the CDR3 is TGTGCCAGCAGTTTCCAAGGACAGACAAATCAGCCCCAGCATTTT.

This sequence joins TRBV20-1 and TRBJ2-4; D is undetermined. This CDR3 is built from 15 residues. V gave up 3 bases and J gave up 0 bases, with 12 bases separating them. Germline loops: CDR1 DFQATT, CDR2 SNEGSKA (reference sequence). In DNA, the CDR3 is TGCAGTGCTAGTGGAACAGCCTTAGCCAAAAACATTCAGTACTTC. Protein: CSASGTALAKNIQYF.

In regard to this clonotype: Possible read error: a much larger clone is one base away. V is TRBV12-3 or TRBV12-4 and J is TRBJ1-2; the D gene is possibly TRBD1 (5 bases). Between the trimmed V and J ends, which lost 6 bases and 10 bases, there was a span of 24 bases. CDR3 length: 15 amino acids. CDR3 loop: CASSLGNVGGSDYTF. CDR3 DNA: TGTGCCAGCAGCTTGGGGAACGTTGGGGGGTCTGACTACACCTTC.

This chain links TRBV18 with TRBJ1-3; D unresolved. The CDR3 covers 12 residues. Deletions cut 2 bases from V and 8 bases from J, with 7 bases between. Looked up from germline, CDR1 is KGHSH and CDR2 is LQKENI. CDR3 loop: CASSPGEDTIYF. In DNA form, the CDR3 reads TGTGCCAGCTCACCAGGGGAGGACACCATATATTTT.

The rearrangement uses TRBV20-1 and TRBJ2-7; D is unresolved. V lost 0 bases to trimming and J lost 6 bases, with 15 bases between them. Germline V gene lookup returns CDR1 DFQATT and CDR2 SNEGSKA (reference sequence). The CDR3 runs 14 residues. The CDR3 is CSARDFARSFEQYF. The CDR3 nucleotides read TGCAGTGCTAGAGATTTCGCGCGGAGCTTCGAGCAGTACTTC.

This clonotype was recorded at least ten times. The chain couples TRBV12-3 or TRBV12-4 to TRBJ1-1; tentative D call: TRBD1 (5 bases). V was pared by 6 bases and J by 0 bases, with 8 bases between. The CDR3 is made up of 13 amino acids. CDR3 loop: CASRPGMNTEAFF. The CDR3 nucleotides are TGTGCCAGCAGACCAGGGATGAACACTGAAGCTTTCTTT.

This clonotype was seen more than once but under ten times. The chain is built from TRBV19 and TRBJ2-5; weak D call: TRBD2 (6 bases). The CDR3 runs 17 residues. Germline-derived CDR1 and CDR2 are LNHDA and SQIVND (reference sequence). Trimming pared 3 bases from V and 0 bases from J, leaving 17 bases between. CDR3 nucleotide sequence: TGTGCCAGTAGTATTCAGATCGCGGGGATATACCAAGAGACCCAGTACTTC. Amino acids: CASSIQIAGIYQETQYF. Complete variable domain (other parts from reference TRBV19 and TRBJ2-5): DGGITQSPKYLFRKEGQNVTLSCEQNLNHDAMYWYRQDPGQGLRLIYYSQIVNDFQKGDIAEGYSVSREKKESFPLTVTSAQKNPTAFYLCASSIQIAGIYQETQYFGPGTRLLVL.

Written as DNA, the CDR3 is TGTGCCAGCTCACCAACGGGACAGTTCTCCTACAATGAGCAGTTCTTC. The encoded protein is CASSPTGQFSYNEQFF. The chain recombines TRBV18 with TRBJ2-1, with 7 bases lining up with TRBD1. Per the germline V gene, CDR1 is KGHSH and CDR2 is LQKENI. J was trimmed by 0 bases and V by 2 bases; bases with no gene match: 4. The CDR3 runs 16 residues.